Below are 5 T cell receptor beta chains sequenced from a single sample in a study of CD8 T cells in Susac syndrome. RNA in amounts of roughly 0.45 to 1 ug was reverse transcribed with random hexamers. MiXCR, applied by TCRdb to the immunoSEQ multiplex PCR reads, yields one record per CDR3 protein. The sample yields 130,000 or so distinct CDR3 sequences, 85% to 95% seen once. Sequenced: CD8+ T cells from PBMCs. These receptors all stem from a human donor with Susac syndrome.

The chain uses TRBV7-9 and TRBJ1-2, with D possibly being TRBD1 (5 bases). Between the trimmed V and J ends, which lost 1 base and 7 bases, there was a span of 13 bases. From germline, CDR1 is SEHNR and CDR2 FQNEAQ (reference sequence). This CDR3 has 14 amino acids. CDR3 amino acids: CASSLGGESSGYTF. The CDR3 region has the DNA TGTGCCAGCAGCTTAGGGGGGGAGTCGTCTGGCTACACCTTC.

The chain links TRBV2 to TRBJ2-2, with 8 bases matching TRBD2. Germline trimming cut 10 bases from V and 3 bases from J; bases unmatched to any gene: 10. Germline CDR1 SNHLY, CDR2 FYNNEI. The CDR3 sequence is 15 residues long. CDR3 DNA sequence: TGTGCCATTTCAGCGGGAGCGGTTCACACCGGGGAGCTGTTTTTT. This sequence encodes CAISAGAVHTGELFF.

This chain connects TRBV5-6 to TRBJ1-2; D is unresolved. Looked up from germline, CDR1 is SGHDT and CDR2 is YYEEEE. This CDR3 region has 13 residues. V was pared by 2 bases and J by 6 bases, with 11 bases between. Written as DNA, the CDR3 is TGTGCCAGCAGCTTCGAAAACAGCGATGGCTACACCTTC. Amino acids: CASSFENSDGYTF.

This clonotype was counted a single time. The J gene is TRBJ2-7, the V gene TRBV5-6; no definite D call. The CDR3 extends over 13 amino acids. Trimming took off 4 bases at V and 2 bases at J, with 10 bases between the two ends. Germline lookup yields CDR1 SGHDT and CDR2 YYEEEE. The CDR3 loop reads CASSMGLTYEQYF. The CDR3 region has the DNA TGTGCCAGCAGCATGGGCCTTACCTACGAGCAGTACTTC.

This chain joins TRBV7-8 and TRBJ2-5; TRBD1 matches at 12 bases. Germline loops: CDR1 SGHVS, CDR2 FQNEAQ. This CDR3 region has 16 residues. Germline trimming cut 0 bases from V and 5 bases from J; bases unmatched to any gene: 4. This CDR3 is CASSLAPGQGAETQYF. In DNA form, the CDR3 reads TGTGCCAGCAGCTTAGCGCCGGGACAGGGGGCGGAGACCCAGTACTTC.